Sequencing of this T cell receptor (beta chain) was carried out in a study of OX40 agonist ivuxolimab in advanced cancers. Study details: Every 2 weeks, ivuxolimab was infused into the patients intravenously at between 0.01 and 10 mg/kg. Partial response was recorded in three patients: one hepatocellular carcinoma and two cutaneous melanoma cases. Patients with hepatocellular carcinoma, melanoma, renal cell or head and neck cancer made up the dose-escalation patients. Study observations and caveats: CD4+ and CD8+ blood T cells expanded clonally by week 6 at 0.1 to 3.0 mg/kg.

Profiling relied on immunoSEQ multiplex PCR, and the TCRdb table lists in-frame clones only, not all of them. The sample consists of several thousand clones, roughly 80% of them appearing once. J lost 8 bases, V lost 0 bases, and 11 bases had no gene match. The V gene's germline CDR1 is LGHNA and CDR2 YNFKEQ. CDR3 length: 17 residues. About this clone itself: Its target is unknown.

This clonotype originated in an adult with an advanced solid tumor such as melanoma, head and neck, liver or kidney cancer. This chain connects TRBV4-2 to TRBJ2-3; 10 nucleotides match TRBD2. The starting material was CD4+ or CD8+ T cells sorted from blood, obtained in a trial of the OX40 agonist ivuxolimab. The CDR3: CASSQDELAGDRVTQYF. The CDR3 nucleotides read TGTGCCAGCAGCCAAGATGAGCTAGCGGGGGATCGGGTTACGCAGTATTTT.